Below, 6 T cell receptor beta chains from the same sample are listed, as sequenced in a study of shared clonotypes between healthy human individuals. Method: immunoSEQ multiplex PCR; TCRdb's copy keeps in-frame clones and lacks some. This table holds 1.6 million or so clones, roughly 98.5% found once. Sequencing used naive CD4+ T cells sorted from blood. Stated subset: CD45RA+ positively selected. Source of these receptors: a man aged 30-40 years in good health.

The V gene is TRBV10-3, the J gene TRBJ2-1, with D possibly TRBD1 on 6 matching bases. V was cut by 6 bases and J by 10 bases, with 10 bases left in between. This CDR3 has 11 residues. The germline gives CDR1 ENHRY, CDR2 SYGVKD. In DNA, the CDR3 is TGTGCCATCAGCGCTAGGGGGGAGCAGTTCTTC. Its protein product is CAISARGEQFF.

V and J are TRBV11-2 and TRBJ1-1; TRBD1 might be the D (6 bases). Trimming left V 9 bases short and J 10 bases short, with 15 bases between. Germline V gives CDR1 SGHAT, CDR2 FQNNGV. CDR3 size: 11 residues. This CDR3 reads CASKGGVGAFF. In DNA, the CDR3 is TGTGCCAGTAAGGGGGGTGTGGGAGCTTTCTTT.

The rearrangement uses TRBV6-5 and TRBJ2-4, with D unresolved. Between the trimmed V and J ends, which lost 5 bases and 8 bases, there was a span of 13 bases. The CDR3 has 13 amino acids. Per the germline V gene, CDR1 is MNHEY and CDR2 is SVGAGI. The chain's CDR3 is CASSDTVVDIQYF. The CDR3 nucleotides are TGTGCCAGCAGTGATACAGTCGTGGACATTCAGTACTTC.

The chain joins TRBV5-1 to TRBJ2-1; possibly TRBD2 for D (6 bases). Germline V gene sequence: CDR1 SGHRS, CDR2 YFSETQ. This CDR3 is 16 amino acids long. V lost 0 bases to trimming and J lost 2 bases, with 12 bases between them. The CDR3 nucleotides are TGCGCCAGCAGCTTGGCCGGGAGTGTCACCTACAATGAGCAGTTCTTC. Amino acids: CASSLAGSVTYNEQFF.

The V call is TRBV30, the J call TRBJ1-5, with D uncertain. V lost 4 bases and J 2 bases, leaving 15 bases between the germline ends. From germline, CDR1 is GTSNPN and CDR2 SVGIG (reference sequence). This CDR3 has 15 amino acids. CDR3 residues: CAWTHKSPGNQPQHF. CDR3 coding DNA: TGTGCCTGGACCCACAAGTCCCCCGGCAATCAGCCCCAGCATTTT.

This clone showed up just once. The V and J genes are TRBV9 and TRBJ2-2, with 9 bases identical to TRBD1. The CDR3 has 17 residues. Per the germline V gene, CDR1 is SGDLS and CDR2 is YYNGEE. The ends lost 4 bases at V and 5 bases at J; junction bases unmatched: 12. CDR3 sequence reads: CASSPRTGATGTGELFF. The DNA of the CDR3 is TGTGCCAGCAGCCCTCGGACAGGGGCGACGGGGACCGGGGAGCTGTTTTTT.